These 17 T cell receptor beta chains originate from one sample sequenced in a study of identical twins. From the 5' RACE reads, TCRdb called clonotypes with MiXCR, one entry per CDR3 protein. The table has 550,000 to 700,000 distinct CDR3 sequences, 20% to 25% seen once; the top ten hold more than 4%. These sequences were also reported in another study, on T cells expressing NK-cell markers.

Sequenced material: PBMCs. Receptor source: a woman under 30 in good health.

The V gene is TRBV27, the J gene TRBJ1-2; 10 bases align to TRBD1. The V gene's germline CDR1 is MNHEY and CDR2 SMNVEV (reference sequence). The J segment lost 4 bases and the V segment lost 5 bases, leaving 7 bases of the junction unmatched. This CDR3 has 15 amino acids. This CDR3 is CASSARTGGGYGYTF. CDR3 DNA sequence: TGTGCCAGCAGTGCCCGGACAGGGGGTGGCTATGGCTACACCTTC.

This clonotype was recorded many times. The chain joins TRBV6-1 to TRBJ2-1, with TRBD1 matching 7 bases. The length of the CDR3 is 13 residues. Per germline, CDR1 MNHNS and CDR2 SASEGT. Trimming removed 6 bases from V and 4 bases from J; junction bases left unmatched: 3. The CDR3 bases are TGTGCCAGCAGGGGGACAGCATACAATGAGCAGTTCTTC. Translation gives CASRGTAYNEQFF.

There are many counts of this clonotype. The rearrangement links TRBV20-1 to TRBJ1-5, with 7 nucleotides matching TRBD1. This CDR3 spans 15 amino acids. Germline loops: CDR1 DFQATT, CDR2 SNEGSKA (reference sequence). Germline trimming cut 6 bases from V and 5 bases from J; bases unmatched to any gene: 13. DNA of the CDR3: TGCAGTGCCGCTCCCCGGACAGGAAGTGATCAGCCCCAGCATTTT. As protein: CSAAPRTGSDQPQHF.

The chain combines TRBV18 with TRBJ2-3, with 9 bases lining up with TRBD2. The CDR3 has 15 residues. Germline values: CDR1 KGHSH, CDR2 LQKENI. With V trimmed by 5 bases and J by 4 bases, 7 bases remained unmatched. CDR3 protein: CASSGGSGRPDTQYF. CDR3 bases: TGTGCCAGCTCAGGCGGTAGCGGGAGACCAGATACGCAGTATTTT.

Only a few counts were recorded for this clonotype. The chain carries TRBV20-1 and TRBJ1-2; D possibly corresponds to TRBD1 (5 bases). The V and J ends lost 5 bases and 6 bases respectively, with 13 bases between them. This CDR3 is built from 12 residues. Looked up from germline, CDR1 is DFQATT and CDR2 is SNEGSKA (reference sequence). The CDR3 is CSARGTPDGYTF. The CDR3 nucleotides are TGCAGTGCTCGCGGGACCCCTGATGGCTACACCTTC.

The chain combines TRBV12-3 or TRBV12-4 with TRBJ2-4; TRBD2 matches at 7 bases. The CDR3 loop spans 13 amino acids. V gave up 7 bases and J gave up 8 bases; unmatched junction bases: 8. The CDR3 nucleotides read TGTGCCAGCACCCAGCGGGGCGGGGACATTCAGTACTTC. The encoded protein is CASTQRGGDIQYF.

The chain carries TRBV20-1 and TRBJ2-7, with D possibly called TRBD1 or TRBD2 (5 bases each). CDR3 length equals 13 residues. The germline V gene encodes CDR1 DFQATT and CDR2 SNEGSKA (reference sequence). With 1 base removed from V and 6 bases from J, the gap between germline ends came to 13 bases. The DNA for the CDR3 is TGCAGTGCTAGAGTCTGGGGGAGCCTCGAGCAGTACTTC. It codes for CSARVWGSLEQYF.

This clonotype was detected many times. The chain is built from TRBV12-3 or TRBV12-4 and TRBJ1-2, with D possibly being TRBD1 (5 bases). The length of the CDR3 is 14 residues. The V end was cut by 1 base, the J end by 4 bases, with 10 bases between. As DNA, the CDR3 is TGTGCCAGCAGTTTAGGGGGCAGCACCTATGGCTACACCTTC. This encodes CASSLGGSTYGYTF.

The chain is built from TRBV7-8 and TRBJ2-3; 8 bases align to TRBD2. CDR1 and CDR2 (germline): SGHVS, FQNEAQ. V lost 5 bases, J lost 4 bases, and 5 bases stayed unmatched. This CDR3 has 14 amino acids. CDR3 region: CASSHTSGPDTQYF. The CDR3, as DNA: TGTGCCAGCAGCCACACTAGCGGTCCAGATACGCAGTATTTT.

This clonotype has only a few counts. This chain links TRBV5-1 with TRBJ2-3, with 13 bases lining up with TRBD2. The CDR3 sequence is 18 residues long. V gave up 3 bases and J gave up 0 bases; unmatched junction bases: 7. Germline assignment: CDR1 SGHRS and CDR2 YFSETQ. This CDR3 reads CASSSKRTSGRSTDTQYF. CDR3 DNA: TGCGCCAGCAGCTCGAAACGGACTAGCGGGAGAAGCACAGATACGCAGTATTTT.

V usage is TRBV20-1 and J usage is TRBJ2-7, with 8 bases fitting TRBD1. The V and J ends lost 5 bases and 7 bases, in that order; junction bases with no gene match: 13. This CDR3 region has 14 residues. Germline CDR1 is DFQATT and CDR2 is SNEGSKA (reference sequence). The chain's CDR3 is CSAGGGRGREEQYF. In DNA form, the CDR3 reads TGCAGTGCTGGGGGTGGCAGGGGGCGAGAGGAGCAGTACTTC.

This chain joins TRBV14 and TRBJ2-3; TRBD2 aligns across 9 bases. Germline V gene sequence: CDR1 SGHDN, CDR2 FVKESK. V dropped 3 bases and J dropped 6; count of bases not matched to a gene: 10. This CDR3 contains 16 residues. Here the CDR3 reads CASSHRRRGGPDTQYF. The DNA for the CDR3 is TGTGCCAGCAGCCATCGTAGGCGGGGGGGCCCGGATACGCAGTATTTT.

This clonotype was detected a few times. This rearrangement joins TRBV12-3 or TRBV12-4 to TRBJ1-6; unclear D gene. Trimming left V 2 bases short and J 7 bases short, with 15 bases between. The CDR3 contains 16 residues. DNA for the CDR3: TGTGCCAGCAGTTTACGGTATCCGGCTTGGAATTCACCCCTCCACTTT. It is translated as CASSLRYPAWNSPLHF.

This clonotype showed up just a few times. The chain joins TRBV10-3 to TRBJ2-7; the D is unclear. Germline loops: CDR1 ENHRY, CDR2 SYGVKD. Between the trimmed V and J ends, which lost 4 bases and 1 base, there was a span of 17 bases. This CDR3 comprises 16 residues. As DNA, the CDR3 is TGTGCCATCAGTGCACCCTTCTCGCGGTTATCCTACGAGCAGTACTTC. Protein: CAISAPFSRLSYEQYF.

This clonotype was detected only a few times. The J gene is TRBJ2-7, the V gene TRBV3-1; D may correspond to TRBD1 or TRBD2 (5 bases each). Germline V gene sequence: CDR1 LGHDT, CDR2 YNNKEL (reference sequence). V shed 4 bases and J shed 7 bases, with 11 bases lying between them. The CDR3 loop spans 12 amino acids. CDR3 residues: CASSLLGEEQYF. CDR3 coding DNA: TGTGCCAGCAGCCTCCTGGGGGAAGAGCAGTACTTC.

In its sample, this clonotype was seen a few times. The chain uses TRBV12-5 and TRBJ1-1; D perhaps matches TRBD1 (6 bases). The CDR3 extends over 15 amino acids. Germline CDR1 and CDR2: LGHNT and FRNRAP. V shed 0 bases and J shed 1 base, with 9 bases lying between them. Here the CDR3 reads CASGLVSGQNTEAFF. The CDR3, as DNA: TGTGCTAGTGGTTTGGTATCGGGACAGAACACTGAAGCTTTCTTT. Looking up the rest from reference TRBV12-5 and TRBJ1-1 gives the full variable domain: DARVTQTPRHKVTEMGQEVTMRCQPILGHNTVFWYRQTMMQGLELLAYFRNRAPLDDSGMPKDRFSAEMPDATLATLKIQPSEPRDSAVYFCASGLVSGQNTEAFFGQGTRLTVV.

This chain joins TRBV18 and TRBJ1-2, with 7 bases matching TRBD1. V trimming: 4 bases; J trimming: 4 bases; junction bases outside the gene matches: 9. Germline CDR1 reads KGHSH; CDR2 reads LQKENI. The CDR3 runs to 15 residues. CDR3 sequence (DNA): TGTGCCAGCTCACAAAAAGAACAGGGGCTCTATGGCTACACCTTC. It translates to CASSQKEQGLYGYTF. The full variable domain, with the rest looked up from reference TRBV18 and TRBJ1-2, is NAGVMQNPRHLVRRRGQEARLRCSPMKGHSHVYWYRQLPEEGLKFMVYLQKENIIDESGMPKERFSAEFPKEGPSILRIQQVVRGDSAAYFCASSQKEQGLYGYTFGSGTRLTVV.